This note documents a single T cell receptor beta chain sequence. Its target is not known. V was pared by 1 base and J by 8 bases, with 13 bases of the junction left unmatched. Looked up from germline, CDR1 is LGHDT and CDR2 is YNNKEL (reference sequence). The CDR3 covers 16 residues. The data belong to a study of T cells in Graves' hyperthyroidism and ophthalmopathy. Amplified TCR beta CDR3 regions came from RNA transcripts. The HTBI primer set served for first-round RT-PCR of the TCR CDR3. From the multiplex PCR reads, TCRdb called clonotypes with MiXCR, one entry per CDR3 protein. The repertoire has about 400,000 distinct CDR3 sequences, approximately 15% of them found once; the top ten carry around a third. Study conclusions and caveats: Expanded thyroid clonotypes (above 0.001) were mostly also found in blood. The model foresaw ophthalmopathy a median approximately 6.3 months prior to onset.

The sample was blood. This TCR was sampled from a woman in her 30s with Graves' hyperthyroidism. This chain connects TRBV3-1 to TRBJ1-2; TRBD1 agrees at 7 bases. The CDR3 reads CASSQGNQGVSRGYTF. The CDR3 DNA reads TGTGCCAGCAGCCAAGGGAATCAGGGGGTATCGCGAGGCTACACCTTC.